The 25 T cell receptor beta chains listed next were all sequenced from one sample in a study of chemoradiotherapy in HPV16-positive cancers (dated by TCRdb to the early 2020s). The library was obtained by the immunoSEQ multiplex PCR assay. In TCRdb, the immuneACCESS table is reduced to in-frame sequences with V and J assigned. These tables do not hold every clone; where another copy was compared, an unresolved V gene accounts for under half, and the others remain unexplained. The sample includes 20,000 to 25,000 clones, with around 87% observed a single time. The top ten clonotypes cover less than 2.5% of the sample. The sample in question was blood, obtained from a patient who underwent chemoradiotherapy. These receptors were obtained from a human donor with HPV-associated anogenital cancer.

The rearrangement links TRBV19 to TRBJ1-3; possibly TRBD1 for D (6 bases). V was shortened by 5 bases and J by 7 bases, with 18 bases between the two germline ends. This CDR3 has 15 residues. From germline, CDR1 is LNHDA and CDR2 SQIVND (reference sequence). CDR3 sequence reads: CASSAQSGRGNTIYF. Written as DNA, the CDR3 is TGTGCCAGTAGTGCCCAATCCGGAAGGGGGAACACCATATATTTT.

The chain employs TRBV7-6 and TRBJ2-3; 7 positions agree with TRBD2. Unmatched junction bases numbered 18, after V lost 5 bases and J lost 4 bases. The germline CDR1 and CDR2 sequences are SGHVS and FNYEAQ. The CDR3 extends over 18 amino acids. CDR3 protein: CASSPRVGSGLKADTQYF. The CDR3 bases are TGTGCCAGCAGCCCAAGGGTGGGTAGCGGGTTAAAGGCAGATACGCAGTATTTT.

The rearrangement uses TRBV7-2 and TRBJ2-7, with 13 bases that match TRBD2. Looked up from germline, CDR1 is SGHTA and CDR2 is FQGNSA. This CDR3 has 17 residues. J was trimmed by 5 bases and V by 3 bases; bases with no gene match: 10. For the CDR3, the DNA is TGTGCCAGCAGCTTGCTGAGGACTAGCGGGAGCCCCCACGAGCAGTACTTC. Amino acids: CASSLLRTSGSPHEQYF.

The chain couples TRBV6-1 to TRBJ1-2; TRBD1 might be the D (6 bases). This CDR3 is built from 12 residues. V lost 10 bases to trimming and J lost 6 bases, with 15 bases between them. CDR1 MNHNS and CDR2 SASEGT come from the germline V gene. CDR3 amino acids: CATSNRDDGYTF. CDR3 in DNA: TGTGCCACCTCAAACAGGGATGATGGCTACACCTTC.

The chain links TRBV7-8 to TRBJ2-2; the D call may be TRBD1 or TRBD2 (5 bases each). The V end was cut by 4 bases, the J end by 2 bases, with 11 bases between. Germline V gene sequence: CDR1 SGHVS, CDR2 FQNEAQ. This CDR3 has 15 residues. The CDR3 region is CASSSRGLNTGELFF. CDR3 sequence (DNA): TGTGCCAGCAGCTCCCGGGGCTTAAACACCGGGGAGCTGTTTTTT. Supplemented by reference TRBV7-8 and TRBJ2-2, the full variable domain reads GAGVSQSPRYKVAKRGQDVALRCDPISGHVSLFWYQQALGQGPEFLTYFQNEAQLDKSGLPSDRFFAERPEGSVSTLKIQRTQQEDSAVYLCASSSRGLNTGELFFGEGSRLTVL.

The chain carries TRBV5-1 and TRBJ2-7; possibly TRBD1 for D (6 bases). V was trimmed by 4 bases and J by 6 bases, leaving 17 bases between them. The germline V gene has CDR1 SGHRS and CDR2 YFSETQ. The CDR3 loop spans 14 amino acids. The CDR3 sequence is CASSRLTGNSEQYF. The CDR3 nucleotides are TGCGCCAGCAGCAGGCTTACAGGGAACTCCGAGCAGTACTTC.

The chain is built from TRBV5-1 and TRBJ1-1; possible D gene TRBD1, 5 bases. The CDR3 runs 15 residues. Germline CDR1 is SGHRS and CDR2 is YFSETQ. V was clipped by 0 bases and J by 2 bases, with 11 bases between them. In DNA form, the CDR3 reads TGCGCCAGCAGCTTGGCCGATCAGGGAAACACTGAAGCTTTCTTT. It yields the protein CASSLADQGNTEAFF.

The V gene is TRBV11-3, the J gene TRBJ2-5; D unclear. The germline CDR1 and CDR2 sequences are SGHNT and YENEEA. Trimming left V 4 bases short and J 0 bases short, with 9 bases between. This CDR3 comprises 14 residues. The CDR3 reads CASSSRRDQETQYF. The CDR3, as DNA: TGTGCCAGCAGCTCTCGAAGGGACCAAGAGACCCAGTACTTC.

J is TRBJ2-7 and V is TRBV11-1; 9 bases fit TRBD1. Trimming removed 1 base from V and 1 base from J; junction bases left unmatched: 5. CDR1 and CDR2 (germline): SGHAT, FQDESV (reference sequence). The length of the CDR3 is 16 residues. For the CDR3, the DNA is TGTGCCAGCAGCTTAGAGTCGACAGGGGGGTCCTACGAGCAGTACTTC. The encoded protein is CASSLESTGGSYEQYF.

Here the CDR3 reads CAMSEAGANVLTF. Written as DNA, the CDR3 is TGTGCCATGTCGGAGGCCGGGGCCAACGTCCTGACTTTC. The chain joins TRBV5-4 to TRBJ2-6, with a weak D call TRBD2 (5 bases). Germline-derived CDR1 and CDR2 are SGHNT and YYREEE (reference sequence). This CDR3 comprises 13 residues. Trimming cost V 9 bases and J 4 bases, with 11 bases left between them.

CDR3 sequence reads: CASSIRSLAPTDTQYF. The DNA for the CDR3 is TGTGCCAGCAGCATCCGGTCACTAGCCCCCACAGATACGCAGTATTTT. The chain carries TRBV5-4 and TRBJ2-3, with D tentatively TRBD2 (6 bases). V was pared by 4 bases and J by 2 bases, with 17 bases between. Germline CDR1 SGHNT, CDR2 YYREEE (reference sequence). This CDR3 contains 16 residues.

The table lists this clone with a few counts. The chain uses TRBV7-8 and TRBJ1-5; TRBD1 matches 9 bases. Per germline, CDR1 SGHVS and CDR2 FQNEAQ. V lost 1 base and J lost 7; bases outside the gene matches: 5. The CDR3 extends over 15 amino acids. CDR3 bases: TGTGCCAGCAGCTTAGGAAGGACAGGGGACCAGCCCCAGCATTTT. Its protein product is CASSLGRTGDQPQHF.

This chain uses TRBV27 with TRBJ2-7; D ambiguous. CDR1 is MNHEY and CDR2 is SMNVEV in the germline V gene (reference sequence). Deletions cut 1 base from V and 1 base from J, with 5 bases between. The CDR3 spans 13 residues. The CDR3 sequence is CASSLWGSYEQYF. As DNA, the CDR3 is TGTGCCAGCAGTTTATGGGGATCCTACGAGCAGTACTTC.

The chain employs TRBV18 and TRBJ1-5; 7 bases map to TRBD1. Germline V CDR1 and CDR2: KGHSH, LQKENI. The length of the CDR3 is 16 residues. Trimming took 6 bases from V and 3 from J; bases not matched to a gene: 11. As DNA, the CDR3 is TGTGCCAGCTCCCCCGACAGGGTCCAACCCAATCAGCCCCAGCATTTT. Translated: CASSPDRVQPNQPQHF.

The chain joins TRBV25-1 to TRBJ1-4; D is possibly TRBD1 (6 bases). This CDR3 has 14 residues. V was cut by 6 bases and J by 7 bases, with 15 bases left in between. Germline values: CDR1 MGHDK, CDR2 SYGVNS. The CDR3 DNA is TGTGCCAGCAGCAAGCGGGGGGCGGTTGAAAAACTGTTTTTT. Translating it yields CASSKRGAVEKLFF.

In DNA form, the CDR3 reads TGCGCCAGCAGCCAAGATATATTGGGGGGCGGCCAAGAGACCCAGTACTTC. Amino acid sequence: CASSQDILGGGQETQYF. The rearrangement links TRBV4-3 to TRBJ2-5; D tentatively fits TRBD1 or TRBD2 (6 bases each). This CDR3 contains 17 residues. The V end lost 0 bases, the J end lost 1 base, and 15 bases lay between the germline ends. CDR1 is LGHNA, CDR2 YSLEER, per germline.

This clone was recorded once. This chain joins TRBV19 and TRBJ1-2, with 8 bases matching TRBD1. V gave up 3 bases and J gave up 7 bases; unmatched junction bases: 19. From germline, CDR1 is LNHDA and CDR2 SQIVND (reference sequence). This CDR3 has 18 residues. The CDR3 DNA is TGTGCCAGTAGTATGCCTACTGGGGGAGGACAGGGTCGAGCTGGCTACACCTTC. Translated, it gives CASSMPTGGGQGRAGYTF.

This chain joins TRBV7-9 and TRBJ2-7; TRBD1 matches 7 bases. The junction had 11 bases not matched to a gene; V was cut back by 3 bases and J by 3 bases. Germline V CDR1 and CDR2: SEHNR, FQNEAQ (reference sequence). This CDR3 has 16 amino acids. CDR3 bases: TGTGCCAGCAGCTTCCGACAGGGTGGAGTAGGCTACGAGCAGTACTTC. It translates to CASSFRQGGVGYEQYF.

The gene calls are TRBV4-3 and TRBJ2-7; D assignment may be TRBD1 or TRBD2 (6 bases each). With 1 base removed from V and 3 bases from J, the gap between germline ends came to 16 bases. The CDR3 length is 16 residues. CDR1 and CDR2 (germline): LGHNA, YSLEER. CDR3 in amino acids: CASSQGSGDTGYEQYF. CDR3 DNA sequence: TGCGCCAGCAGCCAAGGTTCGGGGGACACTGGCTACGAGCAGTACTTC.

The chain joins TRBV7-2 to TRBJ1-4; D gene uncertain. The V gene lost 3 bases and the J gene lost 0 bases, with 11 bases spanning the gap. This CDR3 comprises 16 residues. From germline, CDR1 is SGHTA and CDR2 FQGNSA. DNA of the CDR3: TGTGCCAGCAGCTTCCGGGCGACCGCAACTAATGAAAAACTGTTTTTT. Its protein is CASSFRATATNEKLFF.

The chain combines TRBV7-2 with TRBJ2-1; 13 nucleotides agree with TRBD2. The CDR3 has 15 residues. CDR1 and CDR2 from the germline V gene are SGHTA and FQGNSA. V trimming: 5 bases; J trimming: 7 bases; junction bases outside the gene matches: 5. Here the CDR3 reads CASSRTSGSTNEQFF. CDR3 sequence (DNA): TGTGCCAGCAGCCGGACTAGCGGGAGTACAAATGAGCAGTTCTTC.

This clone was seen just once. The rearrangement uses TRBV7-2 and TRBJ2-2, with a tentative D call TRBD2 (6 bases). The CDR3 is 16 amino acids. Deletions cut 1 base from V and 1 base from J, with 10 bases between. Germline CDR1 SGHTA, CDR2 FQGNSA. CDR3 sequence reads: CASSLGGGLNTGELFF. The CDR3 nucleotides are TGTGCCAGCAGCTTAGGTGGGGGACTGAACACCGGGGAGCTGTTTTTT.

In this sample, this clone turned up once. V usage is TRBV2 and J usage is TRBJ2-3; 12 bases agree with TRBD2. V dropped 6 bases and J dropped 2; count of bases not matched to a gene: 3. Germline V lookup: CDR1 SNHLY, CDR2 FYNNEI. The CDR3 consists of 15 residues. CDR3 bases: TGTGCCAGCAGGTGGACTAGCGGGACCACAGATACGCAGTATTTT. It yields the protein CASRWTSGTTDTQYF. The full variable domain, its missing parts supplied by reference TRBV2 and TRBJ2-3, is EPEVTQTPSHQVTQMGQEVILRCVPISNHLYFYWYRQILGQKVEFLVSFYNNEISEKSEIFDDQFSVERPDGSNFTLKIRSTKLEDSAMYFCASRWTSGTTDTQYFGPGTRLTVL.

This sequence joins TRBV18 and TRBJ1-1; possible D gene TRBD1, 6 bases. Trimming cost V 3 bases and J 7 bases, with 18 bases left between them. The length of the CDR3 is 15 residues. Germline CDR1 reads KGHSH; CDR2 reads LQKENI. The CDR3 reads CASSPTLGTPYEAFF. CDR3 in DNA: TGTGCCAGCTCACCTACTCTCGGGACACCCTATGAAGCTTTCTTT.

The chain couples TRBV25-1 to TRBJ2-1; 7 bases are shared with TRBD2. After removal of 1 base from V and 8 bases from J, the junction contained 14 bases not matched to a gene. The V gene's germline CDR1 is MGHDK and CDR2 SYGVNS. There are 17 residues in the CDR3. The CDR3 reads CASSESRPGLLAHEQFF. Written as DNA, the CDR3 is TGTGCCAGCAGTGAATCCAGACCGGGACTATTGGCCCATGAGCAGTTCTTC.